One and the same sample provided the 32 T cell receptor beta chains below, sequenced in a study of shared clonotypes between healthy human individuals. Profiled with immunoSEQ multiplex PCR; TCRdb holds only in-frame clones, not every one. The sample contains roughly 450,000 clones, approximately 85% of which appear only once. Source material: PBMCs. Receptors originate from a woman between 40 and 55 years old in good health. Some clones in this sample may be carry-over from other donors' samples.

V and J are TRBV2 and TRBJ2-7, with 8 bases lining up with TRBD2. This CDR3 contains 14 residues. V shed 6 bases and J 3 bases; nucleotides not matched to a gene: 7. Per the germline V gene, CDR1 is SNHLY and CDR2 is FYNNEI. The CDR3 sequence: CASSPREDGYEQYF. CDR3 bases: TGTGCCAGCAGCCCGCGGGAGGACGGCTACGAGCAGTACTTC.

This clone was picked up a small number of times. The V gene is TRBV11-2, the J gene TRBJ1-1, with a possible D match to TRBD1 (6 bases). The germline CDR1 and CDR2 sequences are SGHAT and FQNNGV. The CDR3 length is 17 residues. Trimming took 11 bases from V and 5 from J, leaving 30 bases between them. CDR3 amino acids: CALYLTGARTLGTEAFF. The CDR3 DNA reads TGTGCCCTGTACTTAACGGGGGCCAGGACCCTGGGAACTGAAGCTTTCTTT. The whole variable domain, remainder taken from reference TRBV11-2 and TRBJ1-1, is EAGVAQSPRYKIIEKRQSVAFWCNPISGHATLYWYQQILGQGPKLLIQFQNNGVVDDSQLPKDRFSAERLKGVDSTLKIQPAKLEDSAVYLCALYLTGARTLGTEAFFGQGTRLTVV.

A few counts support this clone. Other nucleotide sequences from this sample produce the same CDR3. The chain has TRBV7-9 and TRBJ2-7, with a possible D match to TRBD1 (6 bases). The V and J ends lost 4 bases and 4 bases respectively, with 8 bases between them. This CDR3 has 12 residues. The germline gives CDR1 SEHNR, CDR2 FQNEAQ (reference sequence). The CDR3 DNA is TGTGCCAGCAGCTCCACAGGGTACGAGCAGTACTTC. It translates to CASSSTGYEQYF.

The rearrangement joins TRBV19 to TRBJ1-1; no definite D call. Trimming removed 8 bases at V and 2 bases at J, with 15 bases between. The CDR3 totals 14 residues. Germline assignment: CDR1 LNHDA and CDR2 SQIVND (reference sequence). The CDR3 nucleotides are TGTGCCAGTCTTAAGACGGGAGTAAACACTGAAGCTTTCTTT. This translates into CASLKTGVNTEAFF. Using reference TRBV19 and TRBJ1-1 for the parts outside the CDR3, the full variable domain is DGGITQSPKYLFRKEGQNVTLSCEQNLNHDAMYWYRQDPGQGLRLIYYSQIVNDFQKGDIAEGYSVSREKKESFPLTVTSAQKNPTAFYLCASLKTGVNTEAFFGQGTRLTVV.

This clone was seen just once. J is TRBJ1-3 and V is TRBV28; maybe TRBD1 (6 bases). Germline lookup yields CDR1 MDHEN and CDR2 SYDVKM. Between the trimmed V and J ends, which lost 8 bases and 2 bases, there was a span of 10 bases. CDR3 length: 13 amino acids. Written as DNA, the CDR3 is TGTGCCAGCTGCTGGGGGCCTGGAAACACCATATATTTT. It is translated as CASCWGPGNTIYF.

The chain joins TRBV7-3 to TRBJ2-1, with 9 nucleotides matching TRBD1. The CDR3 spans 14 residues. CDR1 and CDR2 from the germline V gene are SGHTA and FQGTGA. V dropped 5 bases and J dropped 9; count of bases not matched to a gene: 8. The CDR3 DNA sequence: TGTGCCAGCAGCCTTGAACAGGGGGCTGGTGAGCAGTTCTTC. As protein: CASSLEQGAGEQFF.

This chain joins TRBV2 and TRBJ2-3, with D maybe TRBD1 (6 bases). This CDR3 region has 14 residues. Germline CDR1 reads SNHLY; CDR2 reads FYNNEI. V was shortened by 10 bases and J by 4 bases, with 18 bases between the two germline ends. The CDR3 protein is CANRRGSGADTQYF. CDR3 nucleotides: TGTGCCAACAGAAGGGGGAGCGGCGCAGATACGCAGTATTTT.

This clone was counted a single time. The genes are TRBV29-1 and TRBJ1-1; the D gene is possibly TRBD1 (5 bases). The CDR3 consists of 14 residues. CDR1 is SQVTM and CDR2 is ANQGSEA in the germline V gene. Trimming stripped 3 bases from V and 1 base from J, with 12 bases between. The DNA of the CDR3 is TGCAGCGTTGAGAAGGGGCCCCGGAACACTGAAGCTTTCTTT. The encoded protein is CSVEKGPRNTEAFF.

The chain recombines TRBV7-9 with TRBJ2-1; D is unresolved. This CDR3 is 11 amino acids long. Germline CDR1 is SEHNR and CDR2 is FQNEAQ (reference sequence). V lost 5 bases and J 9 bases, leaving 8 bases between the germline ends. The CDR3 region is CASSRDLEQFF. The CDR3 coding sequence is TGTGCCAGCAGCCGAGACCTTGAGCAGTTCTTC. Full variable domain (outside the CDR3, taken from reference TRBV7-9 and TRBJ2-1): DTGVSQNPRHKITKRGQNVTFRCDPISEHNRLYWYRQTLGQGPEFLTYFQNEAQLEKSRLLSDRFSAERPKGSFSTLEIQRTEQGDSAMYLCASSRDLEQFFGPGTRLTVL.

This clone was detected once. This chain joins TRBV28 and TRBJ2-4; D is possibly TRBD2 (5 bases). V lost 6 bases, J lost 0 bases, and 18 bases lay in between. In germline, CDR1 is MDHEN, CDR2 SYDVKM. CDR3 length: 17 amino acids. CDR3 sequence reads: CASRPPSGGPAKNIQYF. The CDR3 DNA sequence: TGTGCCAGCAGGCCGCCCTCGGGCGGGCCAGCCAAAAACATTCAGTACTTC.

V gene TRBV11-2 combines with J gene TRBJ2-1, with TRBD2 matching 14 bases. CDR3 length: 17 residues. J was trimmed by 9 bases and V by 5 bases; bases with no gene match: 12. Germline-derived CDR1 and CDR2 are SGHAT and FQNNGV. The chain's CDR3 is CASSPRLAGGLAGEQFF. Written as DNA, the CDR3 is TGTGCCAGCAGCCCCCGACTAGCGGGAGGGTTGGCTGGTGAGCAGTTCTTC.

This chain uses TRBV18 with TRBJ1-1, with D tentatively TRBD1 (6 bases). The ends were cut back, 3 bases at V and 8 bases at J, with 13 bases in the middle. Germline V gene lookup returns CDR1 KGHSH and CDR2 LQKENI. The CDR3 extends over 13 amino acids. The CDR3 loop reads CASSPRDKPEAFF. The CDR3 nucleotides are TGTGCCAGCTCACCTCGGGACAAACCCGAAGCTTTCTTT. Full variable domain (remainder filled in from reference TRBV18 and TRBJ1-1): NAGVMQNPRHLVRRRGQEARLRCSPMKGHSHVYWYRQLPEEGLKFMVYLQKENIIDESGMPKERFSAEFPKEGPSILRIQQVVRGDSAAYFCASSPRDKPEAFFGQGTRLTVV.

The J gene is TRBJ1-3, the V gene TRBV9; the match to TRBD1 covers 7 bases. The germline V gene has CDR1 SGDLS and CDR2 YYNGEE. The CDR3 has 16 amino acids. V lost 0 bases and J lost 0; bases outside the gene matches: 3. The CDR3 DNA follows: TGTGCCAGCAGCGTAGGGGACAGCCGCTCTGGAAACACCATATATTTT. Its protein product is CASSVGDSRSGNTIYF.

The chain joins TRBV27 to TRBJ1-2; D perhaps matches TRBD1 (5 bases). V lost 6 bases and J 3 bases, leaving 14 bases between the germline ends. This CDR3 contains 14 residues. In germline, CDR1 is MNHEY, CDR2 SMNVEV (reference sequence). Here the CDR3 DNA reads TGTGCCAGCAGGTTCTTGACAGATGACTATGGCTACACCTTC. It translates to CASRFLTDDYGYTF.

This clone showed up just a few times. The chain employs TRBV2 and TRBJ1-5; D unclear. Germline V CDR1 and CDR2: SNHLY, FYNNEI. Trimming left V 2 bases short and J 9 bases short, with 14 bases between. CDR3 length: 14 residues. The CDR3 spells CASSENSNYLPQHF. CDR3 sequence (DNA): TGTGCCAGCAGTGAAAATAGCAACTACCTGCCCCAGCATTTT.

This clone has only a few counts. The V and J genes are TRBV4-1 and TRBJ2-1, with 10 bases fitting TRBD2. J was trimmed by 0 bases and V by 0 bases; bases with no gene match: 2. Germline CDR1 and CDR2: MGHRA and YSYEKL. CDR3 length: 17 residues. CDR3 nucleotides: TGCGCCAGCAGCCAAGATCTAGCGGGGGCCTCCTACAATGAGCAGTTCTTC. As protein: CASSQDLAGASYNEQFF.

The chain carries TRBV6-6 and TRBJ2-7; TRBD1 might be the D (6 bases). Germline loops: CDR1 MNHNY, CDR2 SVGAGI (reference sequence). Trimming pared 10 bases from V and 0 bases from J, leaving 16 bases between. This CDR3 contains 14 residues. In nucleotides, the CDR3 is TGTGCCATCAGACCCCAACAGGGCTCCTACGAGCAGTACTTC. It encodes CAIRPQQGSYEQYF.

On this clone itself: This may be a read error: a much more frequent sequence differs by one nucleotide. The genes are TRBV11-2 and TRBJ2-1, with D uncertain. This CDR3 is 11 amino acids long. Trimming removed 3 bases from V and 3 bases from J, with 0 bases in between. Germline CDR1 reads SGHAT; CDR2 reads FQNNGV. In nucleotides, the CDR3 is TGTGCCAGCAGCTTCTACAATGAGCAGTTCTTC. Protein sequence: CASSFYNEQFF.

The V call is TRBV6-5, the J call TRBJ2-1; TRBD1 is a possible D gene (5 bases). The CDR3 runs 13 residues. In germline, CDR1 is MNHEY, CDR2 SVGAGI. V was cut by 6 bases and J by 4 bases, with 10 bases left in between. For the CDR3, the DNA is TGTGCCAGCAGGCAGGGTCCTTACAATGAGCAGTTCTTC. Residues: CASRQGPYNEQFF.

The V gene is TRBV21-1, the J gene TRBJ1-1. TRBV21-1 represents a pseudogene. The CDR3 covers 16 residues. CDR3 sequence: CASSILLATIRTEAFF. CDR3 nucleotides: TGTGCCAGCAGCATCTTGCTAGCTACAATTCGCACTGAAGCTTTCTTT.

Concerning this clone itself: This clone may be a read error of a much larger clone one base away. The CDR3 coding sequence is TGTGCCAGCAGCCCGACTAGCGGAGAGGCCCAGTACTTC. This translates into CASSPTSGEAQYF. The chain joins TRBV5-4 to TRBJ2-5; 9 nucleotides agree with TRBD2. The CDR3 contains 13 residues. CDR1 is SGHNT, CDR2 YYREEE, per germline (reference sequence).

V gene TRBV28 combines with J gene TRBJ1-2; D unclear. The germline CDR1 and CDR2 sequences are MDHEN and SYDVKM. This CDR3 has 10 residues. V gave up 7 bases and J gave up 6 bases, with 6 bases separating them. As DNA, the CDR3 is TGTGCCAGCAAGGCTAATGGCTACACCTTC. Amino acid sequence: CASKANGYTF.

The DNA for the CDR3 is TGTGCCACCAGCAGAGTGAGCAGGGGGCCCGGTGAAGCTTTCTTT. Its protein is CATSRVSRGPGEAFF. This chain uses TRBV15 with TRBJ1-1, with 8 nucleotides matching TRBD1. CDR1 is LNHNV and CDR2 is YYDKDF in the germline V gene (reference sequence). The trim removed 1 base at V and 7 bases at J, leaving 8 bases unmatched. There are 15 residues in the CDR3.

The table lists this clone with a count of one. The chain joins TRBV19 to TRBJ1-3; unclear D gene. The CDR3 loop spans 12 amino acids. Germline CDR1 reads LNHDA; CDR2 reads SQIVND (reference sequence). V lost 6 bases, J lost 3 bases, and 6 bases lay in between. In DNA form, the CDR3 reads TGTGCCAGTAGCGGAGATGGAAACACCATATATTTT. This encodes CASSGDGNTIYF.

The chain has TRBV5-6 and TRBJ2-1, with TRBD1 matching 9 bases. The CDR3 runs to 17 residues. The junction had 10 bases not matched to a gene; V was cut back by 4 bases and J by 2 bases. Germline CDR1 and CDR2: SGHDT and YYEEEE. The CDR3: CASSRDLGQGAYNEQFF. CDR3 DNA sequence: TGTGCCAGCAGCCGCGACCTGGGACAGGGTGCCTACAATGAGCAGTTCTTC.

This clone was detected once. The chain is built from TRBV5-1 and TRBJ2-2, with 10 positions matching TRBD1. This CDR3 region has 14 residues. The germline V gene has CDR1 SGHRS and CDR2 YFSETQ. V lost 4 bases to trimming and J lost 7 bases; unmatched junction nucleotides: 4. CDR3 region: CASSQTGGGGELFF. The CDR3 region has the DNA TGCGCCAGCAGCCAGACAGGGGGCGGCGGGGAGCTGTTTTTT.

A single count supports this clone. The J gene is TRBJ2-2, the V gene TRBV28; 7 positions match TRBD2. Germline CDR1 and CDR2: MDHEN and SYDVKM. The CDR3 is 14 residues long. V lost 1 base, J lost 5 bases, and 1 base stayed unmatched. For the CDR3, the DNA is TGTGCCAGCAGTTTATTCGGGAGGACCGGGGAGCTGTTTTTT. Its protein product is CASSLFGRTGELFF.

The chain links TRBV4-2 to TRBJ2-5; TRBD2 aligns across 9 bases. The DNA matches TRBJ2-7 better at its end, which makes the J call doubtful. The germline gives CDR1 LGHNA, CDR2 YNFKEQ. This CDR3 has 15 residues. The chain's CDR3 is CASSQERGGPYEQYF. CDR3 bases: TGTGCCAGCAGCCAAGAGCGGGGGGGTCCCTACGAGCAGTACTTC.

This chain links TRBV5-1 with TRBJ2-7; 10 bases line up with TRBD1. The CDR3 consists of 14 residues. CDR1 SGHRS and CDR2 YFSETQ come from the germline V gene. After removal of 4 bases from V and 6 bases from J, the junction contained 7 bases not matched to a gene. The CDR3 nucleotides are TGCGCCAGCAGCCCGGGGACAGGGGACGGCGAGCAGTACTTC. It translates to CASSPGTGDGEQYF.

In this sample, this clone turned up a few times. The genes are TRBV28 and TRBJ2-2; 7 bases match TRBD1. CDR1 is MDHEN and CDR2 is SYDVKM in the germline V gene. The V segment lost 4 bases and the J segment 7 bases; nucleotides outside the gene matches: 6. This CDR3 is 14 amino acids long. CDR3 sequence: CASSSVGGIGELFF. The CDR3 DNA follows: TGTGCCAGCAGTTCGGTAGGGGGCATCGGGGAGCTGTTTTTT.

The chain carries TRBV6-1 and TRBJ1-3, with D possibly TRBD1 on 6 matching bases. CDR3 length: 14 residues. The V end lost 6 bases, the J end lost 7 bases, and 16 bases lay between the germline ends. CDR1 is MNHNS, CDR2 SASEGT, per germline. CDR3 nucleotide sequence: TGTGCCAGCAGCGAAACAGGGTCCCGGAACACCATATATTTT. Translating gives CASSETGSRNTIYF.

The chain carries TRBV5-1 and TRBJ2-1, with 9 bases fitting TRBD2. CDR3 length equals 15 residues. Germline trimming cut 3 bases from V and 4 bases from J; bases unmatched to any gene: 5. Germline V lookup: CDR1 SGHRS, CDR2 YFSETQ. In nucleotides, the CDR3 is TGCGCCAGCAGCTATAGCGGGGGCGATTACAATGAGCAGTTCTTC. It is translated as CASSYSGGDYNEQFF.